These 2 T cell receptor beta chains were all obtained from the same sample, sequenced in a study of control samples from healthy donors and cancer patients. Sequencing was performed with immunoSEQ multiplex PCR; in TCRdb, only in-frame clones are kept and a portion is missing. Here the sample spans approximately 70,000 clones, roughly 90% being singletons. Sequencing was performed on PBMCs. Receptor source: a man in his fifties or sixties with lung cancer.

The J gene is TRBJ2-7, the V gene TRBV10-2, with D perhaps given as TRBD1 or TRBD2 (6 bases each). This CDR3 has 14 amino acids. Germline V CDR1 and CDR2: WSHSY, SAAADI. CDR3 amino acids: CASREGGIPYEQYV. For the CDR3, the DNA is TGCGCCAGCCGTGAGGGGGGAATACCCTACGAGCAGTACGTC.

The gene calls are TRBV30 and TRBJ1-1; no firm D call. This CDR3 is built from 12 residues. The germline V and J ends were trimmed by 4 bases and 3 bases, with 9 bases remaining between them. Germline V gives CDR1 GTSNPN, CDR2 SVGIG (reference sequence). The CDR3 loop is CAWKRVDTEAFF. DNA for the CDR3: TGTGCCTGGAAAAGGGTGGACACTGAAGCTTTCTTT. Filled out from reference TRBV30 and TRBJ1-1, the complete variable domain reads SQTIHQWPATLVQPVGSPLSLECTVEGTSNPNLYWYRQAAGRGLQLLFYSVGIGQISSEVPQNLSASRPQDRQFILSSKKLLLSDSGFYLCAWKRVDTEAFFGQGTRLTVV.